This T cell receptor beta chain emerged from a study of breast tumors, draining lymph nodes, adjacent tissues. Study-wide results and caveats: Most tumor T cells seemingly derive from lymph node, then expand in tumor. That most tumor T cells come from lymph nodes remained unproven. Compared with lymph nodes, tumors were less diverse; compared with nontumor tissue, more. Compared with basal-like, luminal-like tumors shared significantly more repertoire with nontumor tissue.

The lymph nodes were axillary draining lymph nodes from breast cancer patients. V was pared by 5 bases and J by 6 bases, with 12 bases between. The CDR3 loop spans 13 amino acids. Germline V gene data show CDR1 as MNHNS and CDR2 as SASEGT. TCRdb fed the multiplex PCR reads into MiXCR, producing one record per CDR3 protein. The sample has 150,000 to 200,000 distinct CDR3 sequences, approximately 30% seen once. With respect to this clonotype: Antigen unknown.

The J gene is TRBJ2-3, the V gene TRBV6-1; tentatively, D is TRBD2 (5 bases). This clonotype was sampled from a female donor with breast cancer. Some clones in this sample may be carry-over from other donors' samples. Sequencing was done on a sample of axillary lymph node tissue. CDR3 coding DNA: TGTGCCAGCAGTTATCGGACTCCGGATACGCAGTATTTT. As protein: CASSYRTPDTQYF.